This entry is about one T cell receptor (beta chain). What it binds is not known. TCRdb's table, derived via immunoSEQ multiplex PCR, lists solely in-frame clones and lacks some. The repertoire consists of about 170,000 clones, with roughly nine tenths occurring once and the leading ten covering under 2%. This record belongs to a study of T cell responses to AZD1222 COVID-19 vaccine. Notes on the study in general: The donor group comprised mostly white British people and more females; the analysis possibly underestimated clonal diversity. Repertoires were collected only later (after the peak T cell response had occurred).

The sample in question was peripheral blood, obtained on day 0 of AZD1222 vaccination. The sequence was obtained from an adult in good health.

In DNA, the CDR3 is TGTGCCAGCAGTTCCGCGGGGGTAGGGCAAGAGACCCAGTACTTC. It translates to CASSSAGVGQETQYF. The chain couples TRBV6-5 to TRBJ2-5, with TRBD2 matching 7 bases. V shed 4 bases, J shed 2 bases, and the junction held 7 bases outside the gene matches. The CDR3 is made up of 15 amino acids. Germline-derived CDR1 and CDR2 are MNHEY and SVGAGI.